The clone carrying this T cell receptor beta chain has only a few counts. The antigen remains unidentified. Preparation of the TCRbeta library used unique molecular identifiers. One entry per CDR3 protein, called by TCRdb with MiXCR from the PCR reads. The sample contains about 250,000 distinct CDR3 sequences, roughly a quarter of which appear only once. This entry belongs to a study of T-cell reconstitution after alpha-beta-depleted transplantation in children. Findings of the study overall: Where some patients showed high TCRbeta diversity at day 60, it came from recipient T cells and thymic progenitors that had survived.

J gave up 6 bases and V 8 bases, and 7 bases lay outside the gene matches. The CDR3 runs 13 residues. Germline values: CDR1 DFQATT, CDR2 SNEGSKA (reference sequence). The gene calls are TRBV20-1 and TRBJ2-2; 9 bases agree with TRBD2. The receptor was isolated from a female patient aged 2 to 10 who had a stem cell transplant for congenital amegakaryocytic thrombocytopenia, so the T cells may come from the graft donor. Specimen: PBMCs, mostly from graft donor cells, collected 360 days after TCRalphabeta/CD19-depleted stem cell transplant. CDR3 protein: CSCHSGGPGELFF. The CDR3 DNA reads TGCAGTTGCCACAGCGGGGGGCCCGGGGAGCTGTTTTTT.